This T cell receptor beta chain appears in the sequencing data of a study of T-cell reconstitution after alpha-beta-depleted transplantation in children. Study results and caveats: Expanded clones from the graft, numbering several hundred, reportedly supplied alpha-beta T cells about two months after transplant. After one year, T-cell counts and TCRbeta diversity mostly came from new T cells. Surviving recipient T cells and thymic progenitors underlay high day-60 TCRbeta diversity in some patients.

Unique molecular identifiers were used in preparing the TCRbeta library. TCRdb passed the PCR reads through MiXCR, listing each CDR3 protein once. This sample has about 1,000,000 distinct CDR3 sequences, with roughly 29% found just once. Germline values: CDR1 MNHEY, CDR2 SMNVEV (reference sequence). The V end was cut by 2 bases, the J end by 7 bases, with 12 bases between. This CDR3 has 14 amino acids. This clonotype was counted between two and nine times. Its specificity is not known. The V and J genes are TRBV27 and TRBJ1-5; tentative D call: TRBD1 (5 bases). Sample: PBMCs, mostly from graft donor cells, taken 360 days after TCRalphabeta/CD19-depleted stem cell transplant. The receptor's source is a boy in the first two years of life who had a stem cell transplant for SCID, so the T cells may come from the graft donor. The CDR3 nucleotides read TGTGCCAGCAGTTTAGACGGGGCACGACAGCCCCAGCATTTT. Translation: CASSLDGARQPQHF.